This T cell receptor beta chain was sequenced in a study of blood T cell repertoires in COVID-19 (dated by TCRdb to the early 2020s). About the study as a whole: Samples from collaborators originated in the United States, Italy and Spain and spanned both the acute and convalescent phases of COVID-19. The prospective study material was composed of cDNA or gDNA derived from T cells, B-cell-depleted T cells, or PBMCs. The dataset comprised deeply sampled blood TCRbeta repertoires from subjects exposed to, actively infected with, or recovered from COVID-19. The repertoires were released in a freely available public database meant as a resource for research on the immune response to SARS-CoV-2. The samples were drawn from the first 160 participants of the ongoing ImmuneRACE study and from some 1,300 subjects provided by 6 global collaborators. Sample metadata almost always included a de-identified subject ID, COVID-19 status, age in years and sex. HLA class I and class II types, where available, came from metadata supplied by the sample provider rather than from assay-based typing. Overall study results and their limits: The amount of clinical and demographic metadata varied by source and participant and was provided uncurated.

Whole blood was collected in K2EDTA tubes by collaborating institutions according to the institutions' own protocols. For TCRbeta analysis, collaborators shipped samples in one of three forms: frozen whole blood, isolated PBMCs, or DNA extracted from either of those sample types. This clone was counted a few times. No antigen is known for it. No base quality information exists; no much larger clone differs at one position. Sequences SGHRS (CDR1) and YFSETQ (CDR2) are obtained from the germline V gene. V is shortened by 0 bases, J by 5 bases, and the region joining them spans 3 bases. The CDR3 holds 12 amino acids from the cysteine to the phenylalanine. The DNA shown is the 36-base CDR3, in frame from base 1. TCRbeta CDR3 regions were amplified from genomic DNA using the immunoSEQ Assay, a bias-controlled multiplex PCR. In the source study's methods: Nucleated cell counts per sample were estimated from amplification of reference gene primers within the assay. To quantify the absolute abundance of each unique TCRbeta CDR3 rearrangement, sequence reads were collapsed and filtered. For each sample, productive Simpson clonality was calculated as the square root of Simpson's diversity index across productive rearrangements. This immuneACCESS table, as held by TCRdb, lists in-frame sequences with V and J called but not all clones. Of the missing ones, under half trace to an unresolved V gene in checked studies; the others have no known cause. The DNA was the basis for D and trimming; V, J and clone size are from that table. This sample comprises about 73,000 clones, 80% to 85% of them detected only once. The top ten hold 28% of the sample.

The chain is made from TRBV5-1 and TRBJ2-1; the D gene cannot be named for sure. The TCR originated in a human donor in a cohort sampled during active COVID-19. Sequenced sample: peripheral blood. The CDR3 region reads CASSLVDNEQFF. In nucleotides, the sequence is TGCGCCAGCAGCTTGGTAGACAATGAGCAGTTCTTC.